There are a few counts of the clone carrying this T cell receptor (beta chain). A far larger clone is one base from this, pointing to a likely read error. This entry is derived from a study of low-dose radiotherapy and immunotherapy resistance in tumors. Looking at the study overall: Each fraction given to Cohort 2 every two weeks delivered 1 Gy, and the total reached 13 Gy over 26 weeks.

The time point here: before trial treatment. Treatment of the donors consisted of nivolumab and ipilimumab (plus aspirin, low-dose cyclophosphamide and low-dose radiotherapy). Advanced solid tumors without tumor-infiltrating lymphocytes were required for inclusion. Trimming removed 3 bases from V and 10 bases from J, with 14 bases in between. The CDR3 is 13 residues long. Germline CDR1 SGHDT, CDR2 YYEEEE. Covering alpha and beta chains, TRAV- and TRBV-specific primers were used for the first-strand cDNA. TCRs were amplified for roughly 20 PCR cycles with a constant-region primer and V-primer adapter. Amplifying the isolated mRNA was done by in vitro transcription. TCRdb re-called the reads with MiXCR, one entry per CDR3 protein. The sample has over 65,000 distinct CDR3 sequences, roughly a sixth seen once.

This receptor was taken from a male donor with prostate cancer. V is TRBV5-6 and J is TRBJ2-1; D perhaps matches TRBD1 (5 bases). This material consisted of PBMCs, taken before treatment. In DNA, the CDR3 is TGTGCCAGCAGCTCCGACAGAGCCTACGAGCAGTTCTTC. Amino acid sequence: CASSSDRAYEQFF.